This T cell receptor beta chain was identified during a study of blood T cells in healthy people across ages. There are 17 residues in the CDR3. Germline V gene data show CDR1 as SGHRS and CDR2 as YFSETQ. V lost 2 bases, J lost 5 bases, and 14 bases stayed unmatched. Primed by a sample-barcoded 5' primer and a J-beta primer mix, a second PCR proceeded for 7 to 11 cycles. Every sample produced at least 3 million CDR3-containing paired-end reads. TCRdb re-called the 5' RACE reads through MiXCR, storing one row per CDR3 protein. The sample includes about 1.6 million distinct CDR3 sequences, almost 35% of them seen just once. This clonotype was recorded at least ten times. There were healthy Caucasian individuals from Russia, aged roughly 6 to 100, serving as donors.

This sequence was found in a woman aged 25 to 39 in good health. The sequencing input was blood. The chain combines TRBV5-1 with TRBJ2-7; TRBD1 matches 9 bases. The CDR3 DNA follows: TGCGCCAGCAGCTTTTCGCGCTCGGGACAGGGTGGGGACGAGCAGTACTTC. Its translation is CASSFSRSGQGGDEQYF. The variable domain in full, with the rest retrieved from reference TRBV5-1 and TRBJ2-7, is KAGVTQTPRYLIKTRGQQVTLSCSPISGHRSVSWYQQTPGQGLQFLFEYFSETQRNKGNFPGRFSGRQFSNSRSEMNVSTLELGDSALYLCASSFSRSGQGGDEQYFGPGTRLTVT.